Listed here are 2 T cell receptor beta chains from one sample, sequenced in a study of regulatory T cells in long-lasting Graves disease. Construction of the TCR beta libraries employed iRepertoire HTBI primers in conjunction with Arm-PCR of CDR3 regions. Each CDR3 protein is one row after TCRdb ran MiXCR on the multiplex PCR reads. The repertoire includes roughly 320,000 distinct CDR3 sequences, approximately 15% of them detected once, and just under 30% sits in the top ten. Specified time point: newly diagnosed GD, antithyroid drugs for less than 3 months. From PBMCs, RNA was extracted and then used to make the TCR library. These data were also filed under a second study, of T cells in Graves' hyperthyroidism and ophthalmopathy.

The specimen was peripheral blood mononuclear cells (PBMCs), collected at new diagnosis, from a patient treated with antithyroid drugs. These receptors all stem from a man aged 40-49 years with Graves disease.

The rearrangement joins TRBV5-6 to TRBJ2-7; weak D call: TRBD2 (6 bases). V was shortened by 0 bases and J by 12 bases, with 16 bases between the two germline ends. The CDR3 covers 13 residues. CDR1 and CDR2 (germline): SGHDT, YYEEEE. The CDR3 loop is CASSLEGAGPSYF. The CDR3 nucleotides are TGTGCCAGCAGCTTGGAAGGGGCGGGACCGTCGTACTTC.

Ten or more counts support this clonotype. V usage is TRBV3-1 and J usage is TRBJ1-1; tentative D call: TRBD1 (5 bases). Germline CDR1 reads LGHDT; CDR2 reads YNNKEL (reference sequence). The V end was cut by 0 bases, the J end by 4 bases, with 12 bases between. The CDR3 has 15 residues. The CDR3 region has the DNA TGTGCCAGCAGCCAAGAAATAACAGGATCCACTGAAGCTTTCTTT. Its translation: CASSQEITGSTEAFF.